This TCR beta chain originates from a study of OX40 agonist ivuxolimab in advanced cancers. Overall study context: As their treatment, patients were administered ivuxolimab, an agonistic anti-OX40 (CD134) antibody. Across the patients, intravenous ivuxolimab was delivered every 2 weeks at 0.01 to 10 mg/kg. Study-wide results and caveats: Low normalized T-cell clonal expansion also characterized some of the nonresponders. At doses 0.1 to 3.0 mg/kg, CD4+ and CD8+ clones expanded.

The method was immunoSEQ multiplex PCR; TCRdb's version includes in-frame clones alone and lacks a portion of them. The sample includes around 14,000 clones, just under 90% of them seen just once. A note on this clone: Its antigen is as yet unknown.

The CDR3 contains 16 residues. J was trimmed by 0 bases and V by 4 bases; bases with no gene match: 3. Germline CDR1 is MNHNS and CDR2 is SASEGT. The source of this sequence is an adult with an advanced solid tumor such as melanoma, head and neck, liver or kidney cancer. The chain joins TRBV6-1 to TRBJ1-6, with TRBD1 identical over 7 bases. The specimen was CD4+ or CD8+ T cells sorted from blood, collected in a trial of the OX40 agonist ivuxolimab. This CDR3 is CASSGDSRSYNSPLHF. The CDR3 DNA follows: TGTGCCAGCAGTGGGGACAGTCGCTCCTATAATTCACCCCTCCACTTT.